This entry is about one T cell receptor beta chain. Generated by immunoSEQ multiplex PCR, the TCRdb table keeps only in-frame clones and is missing some. The table includes a few hundred thousand clones, more than 85% detected once. The sample belongs to a study of blood T cell repertoires in COVID-19. Study information: Collection of acute and convalescent COVID-19 samples took place in the United States, Italy and Spain. T cells, B-cell-depleted T cells, or PBMCs supplied cDNA or gDNA.

The age range of participants was about 18 to 90 years, with residence in about two dozen US areas. Germline CDR1 is SGHDT and CDR2 is YYEEEE. V gave up 7 bases and J gave up 3 bases, with 25 bases separating them. CDR3 size: 17 residues. The sequence came from a woman aged 40 to 50 who had been exposed to COVID-19. This chain uses TRBV5-6 with TRBJ1-1; D is possibly TRBD1 (6 bases). Sequenced material: PBMCs or T cells enriched from blood (not recorded which). The CDR3 sequence is CASGLGWNYRVDTEAFF. The CDR3 DNA reads TGTGCCAGCGGTTTAGGATGGAACTACAGGGTGGACACTGAAGCTTTCTTT.